This T cell receptor (beta chain) was captured by sequencing in a study of T cells in Graves' hyperthyroidism and ophthalmopathy. This clonotype was seen ten or more times. Amplification of TCR beta CDR3 regions used RNA as the template. Initially, a first-round RT-PCR of the TCR CDR3 employed the HTBI primer set. TCRdb passed the multiplex PCR reads through MiXCR, listing each CDR3 protein once. Among some 560,000 distinct CDR3 sequences, roughly 14% were seen once, and the ten largest hold about 7%. The sample consisted of blood. The TCR sequence derives from a woman in her twenties or thirties with Graves' hyperthyroidism.

The CDR3 bases are TGTGCCAGCTCACCATACGTCAATCAGCCCCAGCATTTT. Translated: CASSPYVNQPQHF. J is TRBJ1-5 and V is TRBV18, with D uncertain. This CDR3 has 13 amino acids. Germline CDR1 reads KGHSH; CDR2 reads LQKENI. Between the trimmed V and J ends, which lost 2 bases and 3 bases, there was a span of 5 bases.